This T cell receptor beta chain was sequenced in a study of T cells in Graves' hyperthyroidism and ophthalmopathy. Study outcomes and limitations: Most clonotypes expanded in thyroid above 0.001 were likewise present in blood.

Worth noting for this clonotype: What it binds is unknown. The germline gene is not matched at one end of the junction; a read error may be the cause.

This CDR3 region has 12 residues. Per the germline V gene, CDR1 is LNHDA and CDR2 is SQIVND (reference sequence). The study enrolled patients aged 18 to 65 with newly diagnosed hyperthyroidism of under 2 months' duration. The study excluded patients with uncontrolled infection, other autoimmune disease, pregnancy or lactation. Blood was obtained at the first hyperthyroidism diagnosis, which preceded any ophthalmopathy symptoms. Using RNA transcripts as the source, TCR beta CDR3 regions were amplified. With the HTBI primer set, the TCR CDR3 went through a first round of RT-PCR. TCRdb re-called the multiplex PCR reads through MiXCR, storing one row per CDR3 protein. The data show about 290,000 distinct CDR3 sequences, roughly 15% seen once.

The rearrangement links TRBV19 to TRBJ2-2; D uncertain. Sequences were obtained from blood. The origin of this receptor is a woman aged 25 to 45 with Graves' hyperthyroidism that later progressed to Graves' ophthalmopathy. This CDR3 reads CASNGYTRELFF. Written as DNA, the CDR3 is TGTGCCAGTAACGGATACACCAGGGAGCTGTTTTTT. Variable domain in full (rest from reference TRBV19 and TRBJ2-2): DGGITQSPKYLFRKEGQNVTLSCEQNLNHDAMYWYRQDPGQGLRLIYYSQIVNDFQKGDIAEGYSVSREKKESFPLTVTSAQKNPTAFYLCASNGYTRELFFGEGSRLTVL.